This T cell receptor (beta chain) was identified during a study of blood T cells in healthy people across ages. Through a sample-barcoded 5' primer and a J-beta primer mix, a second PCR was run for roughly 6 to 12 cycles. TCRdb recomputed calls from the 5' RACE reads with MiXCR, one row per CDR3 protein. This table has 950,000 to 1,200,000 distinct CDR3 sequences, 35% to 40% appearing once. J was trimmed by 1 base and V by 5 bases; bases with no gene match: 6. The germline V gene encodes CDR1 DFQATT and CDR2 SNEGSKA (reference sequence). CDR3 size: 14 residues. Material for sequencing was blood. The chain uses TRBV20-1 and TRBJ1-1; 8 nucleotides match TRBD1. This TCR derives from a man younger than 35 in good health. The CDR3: CSAQRTGWNTEAFF. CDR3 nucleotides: TGCAGTGCTCAGAGGACAGGGTGGAACACTGAAGCTTTCTTT.